This T cell receptor beta chain was identified during a study of cytomegalovirus exposure and HLA in healthy donors (dated by TCRdb to the late 2010s). Looking at the study overall: An earlier analysis of roughly 500 of the donors reported roughly 300 Gb of sequence data and some 110 million unique TCR beta sequences obtained from some 200 million T cells. About 300 gigabases of sequencing data and roughly 90 million unique TCR sequences were included in an early release covering 550 to 800 HLA-typed donors. The genetic ancestry cluster associated with self-reported Caucasian donors included 81% of the 398 genotyped donors. The aim of the study was to test whether cataloging public T cell receptors could identify signatures of past pathogen exposure. The T cell repertoires of about 700 subjects were profiled by immunosequencing and related to cytomegalovirus serostatus. A separate validation cohort of roughly 130 different subjects was used in addition to the approximately 700-subject first cohort. To predict cytomegalovirus infection status, the study brought together high-throughput TCR immunosequencing, statistical association of individual TCRs with disease status, and machine learning. To study patterns of TCR occurrence, a later analysis re-analyzed previously published TCR beta repertoires from more than 550 donors and added high-resolution HLA genotyping. Rather than drawing on any new phenotypic data, the later analysis identified candidate immune exposures from TCR beta sequences and the way those sequences occurred across donors. In an earlier analysis of several hundred of the donors, high-throughput TCR beta sequencing was used to judge whether each TCR beta V gene segment behaved as functional or pseudogenic. Alongside the repertoire data, information on donor age, sex, ethnicity and CMV serostatus was compiled. A later genetic analysis used genome-wide SNP genotypes for about 60% of the 666 donors, treating that subset as a discovery cohort. Every discovery cohort repertoire had been produced on one sequencing platform. HLA typing included class I and class II loci at four-digit resolution. Typing coverage varied by locus: about 629-640 donors for A, B, C, DRB1 and DQB1; under 550 for DQA1; nearly 610 for DPA1; approximately 490 for DPB1. Roughly five DR-DQ haplotypes were handled as single units for association and clustering because linkage in the cohort was strong. Among roughly 370 genotyped donors of the cohort, an average of approximately 230,000 unique TCR beta nucleotide sequences were sequenced per donor, 15% to 20% of them non-productive. General findings and caveats noted by the study authors: In a later analysis, HLA-associated TCR beta chains were found to be more clonally expanded and to have lower generation probabilities than equally common non-associated chains. A further reported finding was that TCR beta sequences accurately predicted the HLA-A and HLA-B alleles for most subjects in the first cohort. An earlier analysis of around 500 of the donors showed that most TCR beta V segments appeared in productive rearrangements either about 90% or about 30% of the time, which broadly matched IMGT annotations. Strong co-occurrence of HLA alleles, especially DR and DQ, made assigning TCR associations to individual alleles difficult. Most TCR sequences were seen in very few donors, while some public TCRs were found in many individuals. In vitro tests confirmed that a few of the cytomegalovirus-associated TCR beta chains recognize cytomegalovirus antigens. The presence/absence analyses assumed that sequencing depth was roughly uniform across donors, and that assumption may not be true. For the cohort, immune exposure information was limited to CMV serostatus. A cluster of highly shared sequence variants was judged likely to represent a technical artifact of the sequencing pipeline. It was suggested by the authors that the approach could potentially be generalized to other disease states and immunological phenotypes. The classifier was reported to diagnose cytomegalovirus status with high specificity and sensitivity in both the original and validation cohorts. Linkage disequilibrium might explain the correlated functional status among segregating V segments, but an unknown experimental factor could not be excluded. In a later analysis, some 18,000 TCR beta sequences were associated with specific HLA alleles at a false discovery rate of 0.05. In a later analysis, most CMV-associated TCR beta chains were found to appear HLA-restricted, with HLA associations seemingly driven largely by CMV exposure. About 17 rarely observed V segments, including chromosome 9 orphons, were excluded from the earlier analysis of approximately 500 of the donors because counts were too low. The study gave a list of about 160 TCR beta chains associated with cytomegalovirus. A later genetic analysis associated a missense DCLRE1C variant with V-gene and J-gene trimming of TCR beta chains, and an independent cohort replicated the association. Because some donors lacked HLA typing at each locus, the association tests relied only on the typed subset. This cohort had only TCR beta chains sequenced, and the lack of alpha or paired-chain data limited which features could be detected. Several of the top co-occurrence clusters appeared to be linked to parvovirus B19, influenza, CMV and Epstein-Barr virus, according to a later analysis. Compared with the 666-donor mean, donors in an Asian-associated ancestry cluster had fewer N-insertions in productive TCRs, according to a later genetic analysis. According to a later analysis, TCR association rates differed among HLA loci, with DRB1 alleles showing the most associated TCRs and HLA-C alleles showing the fewest.

In regard to this clone: Its antigen is not yet known. No base-level quality is on record; no much larger clone is a single base apart.

The library was built by means of the immunoSEQ multiplex PCR assay. A mixture of 60 forward primers for TCR Vbeta segments and 13 reverse primers for TCR Jbeta segments was used in the multiplex PCR. The CDR3 region of rearranged TCR beta genes was amplified from genomic DNA by a multiplex PCR assay. The amplified TCR beta libraries were sequenced on the Illumina HiSeq System as 87-base-pair reads. The authors processed their data as follows. In a later analysis, some 80 million unique TCR beta chains were counted across the roughly 610 repertoires, and roughly 11 million of these chains were shared by at least two donors. Raw reads were error-corrected and collapsed into unique sequences by a nearest-neighbor algorithm in which closely related sequences were merged to remove PCR and sequencing errors. V, D and J gene segments were assigned by aligning CDR3 sequences to IMGT reference sequences. For a sequence to be retained, a match of at least six nucleotides to both a V gene segment and a J gene segment was required. Rearrangements were called productive when the CDR3 lacked stop codons and stayed in frame with V and J; all others were non-productive. Following IMGT convention, CDR3 was defined as the stretch from the second conserved V-encoded cysteine up to the conserved J-encoded phenylalanine. The earlier analysis of 500 to 650 of the donors excluded any sequence lacking an unambiguous match to a single V gene segment. An earlier analysis of under 750 of the donors called V segments functional above 56.7% productive rearrangements and segregating when the between-donor standard deviation exceeded 5%. A statistical classification framework was built for diagnosing cytomegalovirus status from the catalog of TCR beta chain sequences. In a later analysis, TCR nucleotide sequences were compared against IMGT/GENE-DB human TR gene sequences so that V and J genes could be assigned. In a later analysis, CDR3 sequences and most-parsimonious VDJ recombination scenarios were assigned using the TCRdist pipeline. A later analysis defined each TCR beta chain by its CDR3 amino acid sequence plus V-gene family, and excluded reads lacking a unique V-gene family. As a way to deal with suspected cross-contamination and a sequencing artifact, a later analysis dropped approximately 570 nucleotide sequences that were highly shared and had low generation probability. In a later analysis, a clonal expansion index was calculated for each public chain from normalized within-repertoire ranks of inferred template counts. In a later analysis, generation probabilities were computed using a VDJ recombination model fitted to out-of-frame rearrangements, and the results were checked against IGoR. In a later analysis, hypergeometric tests were used to score TCR-TCR, TCR-HLA and TCR-CMV co-occurrence, with a repertoire-size bias correction applied to TCR pairs. A later analysis estimated false discovery rates by permuting HLA or CMV assignments 20 times. In a later analysis, co-occurring TCRs were grouped using DBSCAN, and TCRdist sequence similarity was added for clustering within HLA-allele-positive subsets. Co-occurrence clustering excluded repertoires with fewer than 30,000 or more than 120,000 public chains, plus five with anomalous nucleotide sharing. The table comes from immuneACCESS by way of TCRdb, which keeps in-frame sequences with V and J called. Part of the clones is missing from these tables; in studies checked, under half for an unresolved V gene and the rest for unknown reasons. V, J and clone size are taken as reported in that table, and D and trimming were inferred from the DNA itself. The sample yields some 200,000 clones; roughly 84% were counted once. Just over 1.4% of the sample belongs to the ten largest clones.

The cohort was made up of about 610 healthy bone marrow donors. At the time of sampling, all cohort members were nominally healthy, though unrecorded immune exposures were likely present. The donor was CMV seronegative and belonged to the group of 352 seronegative cohort members. Each donor provided a peripheral blood sample, and peripheral blood mononuclear cells were used for TCR beta sequencing. The Qiagen DNeasy Blood Extraction Kit was used to extract genomic DNA from the blood cell samples. The sequencing sample was made of PBMCs. The TCR was taken from a girl aged 5-17 years in good health and CMV-seronegative.

The base sequence is TGTGCCAGCAGCTTCGGACAGAACACAGATACGCAGTATTTT. Translated, it reads CASSFGQNTDTQYF. The rearrangement joined TRBV7-6 to TRBJ2-3, and the D gene may be TRBD1, 6 bases matching. The CDR3 measures 14 amino acids from cysteine to phenylalanine. The read is trimmed to its CDR3 DNA, 42 bases read in frame from base 1. In the germline V gene, CDR1 corresponds to SGHVS and CDR2 to FNYEAQ. Between the V and J ends, shortened by 3 bases and 2 bases respectively, the junction contains 9 bases.